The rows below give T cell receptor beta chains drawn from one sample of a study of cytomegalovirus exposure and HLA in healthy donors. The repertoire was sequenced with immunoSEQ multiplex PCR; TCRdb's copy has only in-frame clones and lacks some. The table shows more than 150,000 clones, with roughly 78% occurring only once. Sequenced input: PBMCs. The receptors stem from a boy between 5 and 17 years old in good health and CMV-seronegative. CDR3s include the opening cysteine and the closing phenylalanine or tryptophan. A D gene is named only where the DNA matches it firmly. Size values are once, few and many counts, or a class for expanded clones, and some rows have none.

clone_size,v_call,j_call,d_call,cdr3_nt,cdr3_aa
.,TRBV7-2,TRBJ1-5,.,TGTGCCAGCCATCAAGCAGGTGGGCATCAGCCCCAGCATTTT,CASHQAGGHQPQHF
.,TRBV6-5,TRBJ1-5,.,TGTGCCAGCAGCCCAGTCAGGGGCAGCAATCAGCCCCAGCATTTT,CASSPVRGSNQPQHF
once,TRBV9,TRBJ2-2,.,TGTGCCAGCAGCGTAGCGCGGGGTGGCACCGGGGAGCTGTTTTTT,CASSVARGGTGELFF
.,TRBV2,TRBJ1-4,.,TGTGCCAGCAGCCCCAGAACAACTAATGAAAAACTGTTTTTT,CASSPRTTNEKLFF
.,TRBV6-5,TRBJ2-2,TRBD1,TGTGCCAGCAGCCGGGGACAGACTGTTAGGGAGCTGTTTTTT,CASSRGQTVRELFF
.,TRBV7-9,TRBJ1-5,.,TGTTCCAGCAGCTTACCAGGACAGCCCCAGCATTTT,CSSSLPGQPQHF
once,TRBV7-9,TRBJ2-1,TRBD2,TGTGCCAGCAGCTGGGGACTAGCGGGGGTCTACAATGAGCAGTTCTTC,CASSWGLAGVYNEQFF
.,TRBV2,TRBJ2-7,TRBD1,TGTGCCAGCAGTGATGCAGGGGGCCACTACGAGCAGTACTTC,CASSDAGGHYEQYF
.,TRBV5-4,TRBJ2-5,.,TGTGCCAGCAGCTTAATCCTTTCCCAAGAGACCCAGTACTTC,CASSLILSQETQYF
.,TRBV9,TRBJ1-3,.,TGTGCCAGCAGCCCTCCTGGAAACACCATATATTTT,CASSPPGNTIYF
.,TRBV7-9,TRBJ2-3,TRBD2,TGTGCCAGCAGCTTCGAAGCGGGGGAAGCAGATACGCAGTATTTT,CASSFEAGEADTQYF
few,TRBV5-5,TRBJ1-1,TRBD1,TGTGCCAGCAGCAAGGCAGGGGGCTCGGGAACTGAAGCTTTCTTT,CASSKAGGSGTEAFF
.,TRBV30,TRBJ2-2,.,TGTGCCTGGAATCTAGGGGGGGGCGGGGAGCTGTTTTTT,CAWNLGGGGELFF
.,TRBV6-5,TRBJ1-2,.,TGTGCCAGCAGTTACGGTGGGGGCTCTAACTATGGCTACACCTTC,CASSYGGGSNYGYTF
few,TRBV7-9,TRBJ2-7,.,TGTGCCAGCAGCACATTTGACAGAACCTACGAGCAGTACTTC,CASSTFDRTYEQYF
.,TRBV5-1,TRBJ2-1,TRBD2,TGCGCCAGCCGTACTAGCGGGGGGTCCAATGAGCAGTTCTTC,CASRTSGGSNEQFF
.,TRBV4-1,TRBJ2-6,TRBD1,TGCGCCAGCAGCCAGGGACAGCAGGGGACCGGGGCCAACGTCCTGACTTTC,CASSQGQQGTGANVLTF
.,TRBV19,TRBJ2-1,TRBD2,TGTGCCAGTAGATCTATACTAGCGGGGGGGTATGGTGAGCAGTTCTTC,CASRSILAGGYGEQFF
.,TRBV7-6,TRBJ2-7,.,TGTGCCAGCAGCTTAGGGGCTGAGCAGTACTTC,CASSLGAEQYF
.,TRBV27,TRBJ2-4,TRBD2,TGTGCCAGCAGTTTATCGTATACCCGGGAGGCTAGCGGGAGTCAGTCCAAAAACATTCAGTACTTC,CASSLSYTREASGSQSKNIQYF
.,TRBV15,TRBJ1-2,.,TGTGCCACCAGCAGAGATGACCAGGGGAACTACTATGGCTACACCTTC,CATSRDDQGNYYGYTF
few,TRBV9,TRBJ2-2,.,TGTGCCAGCAGCGTAGGCAGGGGGGAGCTGTTTTTT,CASSVGRGELFF
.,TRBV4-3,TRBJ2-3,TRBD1,TGCGCCAGCAGCCAAGATGGGACAGAACCAGATACGCAGTATTTT,CASSQDGTEPDTQYF
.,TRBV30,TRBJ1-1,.,TGTGCCTGGAGTGTACTGATGAACACTGAAGCTTTCTTT,CAWSVLMNTEAFF
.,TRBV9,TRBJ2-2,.,TGTGCCAGCAGCGTAGCCGGTCGCTCGAGCACCGGGGAGCTGTTTTTT,CASSVAGRSSTGELFF
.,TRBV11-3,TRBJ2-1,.,TGTGCCAGCAGCTTCGAGTACAGGTACAATGAGCAGTTCTTC,CASSFEYRYNEQFF
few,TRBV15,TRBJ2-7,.,TGTGCCACCAGCAGGGACTCGGAGTTCGAGCAGTACTTC,CATSRDSEFEQYF
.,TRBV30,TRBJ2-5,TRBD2,TGTGCCTGGAGTGTGGGGCTAGCGGGGGTCAAAGAGACCCAGTACTTC,CAWSVGLAGVKETQYF
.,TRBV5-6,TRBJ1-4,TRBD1,TGTGCCAGCAGCTCAATCCGGGACAGCTTGGGGGGTGAAAAACTGTTTTTT,CASSSIRDSLGGEKLFF
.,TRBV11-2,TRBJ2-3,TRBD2,TGTGCCAGCAGCAAAACTAGCGGGGGGGCCAGAATGGGCACAGATACGCAGTATTTT,CASSKTSGGARMGTDTQYF
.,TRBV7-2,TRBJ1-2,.,TGTGCCAGCAGCTTGGGGATCAGAGGGTCTTCTGGCTACACCTTC,CASSLGIRGSSGYTF
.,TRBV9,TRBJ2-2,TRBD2,TGTGCCAGCAGCGGGAGTAGCGGGAGCTCTCGCACCGGGGAGCTGTTTTTT,CASSGSSGSSRTGELFF
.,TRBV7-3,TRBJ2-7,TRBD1,TGTGCCAGCAGCTCAAGACAGGGGCTCTCCTACGAGCAGTACTTC,CASSSRQGLSYEQYF
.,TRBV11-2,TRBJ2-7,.,TGTGCCAGCAGCGTCGGAGGGACCGAGAGTTCCTACGAGCAGTACTTC,CASSVGGTESSYEQYF
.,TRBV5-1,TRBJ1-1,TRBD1,TGCGCCAGCAGCTCGGGACAGGGGGTGGTATCTTTCTTT,CASSSGQGVVSFF
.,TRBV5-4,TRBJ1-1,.,TGTGCCAGCAGCCCGGCAGGGACTGAAGCTTTCTTT,CASSPAGTEAFF
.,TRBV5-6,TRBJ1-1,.,TGTGCCAGCAGCTTGGTCCAGGGCAAAGCTTTCTTT,CASSLVQGKAFF
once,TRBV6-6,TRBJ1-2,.,TGTGCCAGCAATAGCCCCCCTCAGGGCTACACCTTC,CASNSPPQGYTF
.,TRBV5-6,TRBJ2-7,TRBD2,TGTGCCAGCAGCTCCCCGGGAGGGAGGGCCCGGCTCAGCGAGCAGTACTTC,CASSSPGGRARLSEQYF
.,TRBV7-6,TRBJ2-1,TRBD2,TGTGCCAGCAGCTTATCATCTAGCGGGAGCCACAATGAGCAGTTCTTC,CASSLSSSGSHNEQFF
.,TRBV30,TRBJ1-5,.,TGTGCCTGGGGACACCCCAATCAGCCCCAGCATTTT,CAWGHPNQPQHF
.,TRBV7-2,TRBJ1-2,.,TGTGCCAGCAGCTTACCGGCCGGGAATGGCTACACCTTC,CASSLPAGNGYTF